This T cell receptor (beta chain) stems from a study of cytomegalovirus exposure and HLA in healthy donors. With V trimmed by 2 bases and J by 6 bases, 6 bases remained unmatched. Looked up from germline, CDR1 is SEHNR and CDR2 is FQNEAQ (reference sequence). This CDR3 spans 15 amino acids. Amplification used 60 Vbeta primers and 13 Jbeta primers. Measured with immunoSEQ multiplex PCR; TCRdb has only the in-frame clones, and not every one. This repertoire shows 90,000 to 100,000 clones, 60% to 75% found once; its top ten account for over 1%. The clonotype comes from a female donor in good health and CMV-seronegative. Sequencing was performed on PBMCs. The chain combines TRBV7-9 with TRBJ2-1; 8 bases line up with TRBD2. For the CDR3, the DNA is TGTGCCAGCAGCTTATCGGGAGGGATTCTCAATGAGCAGTTCTTC. Encoded protein: CASSLSGGILNEQFF.